The T cell receptor (beta chain) described here comes from a study of monozygotic twins with inflammatory bowel disease. Findings of the study overall: Clonotype sharing was lower in IBD patients than healthy twins, most markedly with disease activity.

A remark on this clonotype: Its matching antigen is unknown.

The germline V gene encodes CDR1 SGHNT and CDR2 YYREEE (reference sequence). There are 15 residues in the CDR3. Donors each contributed one blood sample measuring around 2.5 ml. Both the TCRalpha cDNA and the TCRbeta cDNA were taken through two nested PCRs, lasting approximately 17 and 9 cycles. TCRdb reprocessed the 5' RACE reads and stores each CDR3 protein as one record, lacking DNA. Its table lists about 160,000 distinct CDR3 sequences. The material sequenced was blood. The sequence came from a human donor with ulcerative colitis or Crohn's disease, or a healthy co-twin of an affected twin (not recorded which). The chain combines TRBV5-4 with TRBJ2-1; TCRdb indicates TRBD2, and absent DNA this call remains unverified. The CDR3 protein is CASSSTSGSRDEQFF. The whole variable domain, remainder taken from reference TRBV5-4 and TRBJ2-1, is ETGVTQSPTHLIKTRGQQVTLRCSSQSGHNTVSWYQQALGQGPQFIFQYYREEENGRGNFPPRFSGLQFPNYSSELNVNALELDDSALYLCASSSTSGSRDEQFFGPGTRLTVL.